This TCR beta chain was captured in a study of blood T cell repertoires in COVID-19. Study-level background: Sample material is recorded as cDNA or gDNA derived from T cells, B-cell-depleted T cells, or PBMCs.

TCRdb's table, derived via immunoSEQ multiplex PCR, lists solely in-frame clones and lacks some. Counted here are about 70,000 clones, about 80% occurring once; the ten biggest clones make up approximately 7%. Germline-derived CDR1 and CDR2 are SNHLY and FYNNEI. The junction had 3 bases not matched to a gene; V was cut back by 7 bases and J by 0 bases. The CDR3 is 14 residues long. Patients of the Seattle cohort, enrolled during active infection, were followed longitudinally. This receptor was identified in a man aged 25-45 years with COVID-19, enrolled during active disease. The gene calls are TRBV2 and TRBJ2-4; 7 bases map to TRBD2. Sequencing was performed on peripheral blood. CDR3 nucleotide sequence: TGTGCCAGCACTGGGGGGGAAGCCAAAAACATTCAGTACTTC. This encodes CASTGGEAKNIQYF.